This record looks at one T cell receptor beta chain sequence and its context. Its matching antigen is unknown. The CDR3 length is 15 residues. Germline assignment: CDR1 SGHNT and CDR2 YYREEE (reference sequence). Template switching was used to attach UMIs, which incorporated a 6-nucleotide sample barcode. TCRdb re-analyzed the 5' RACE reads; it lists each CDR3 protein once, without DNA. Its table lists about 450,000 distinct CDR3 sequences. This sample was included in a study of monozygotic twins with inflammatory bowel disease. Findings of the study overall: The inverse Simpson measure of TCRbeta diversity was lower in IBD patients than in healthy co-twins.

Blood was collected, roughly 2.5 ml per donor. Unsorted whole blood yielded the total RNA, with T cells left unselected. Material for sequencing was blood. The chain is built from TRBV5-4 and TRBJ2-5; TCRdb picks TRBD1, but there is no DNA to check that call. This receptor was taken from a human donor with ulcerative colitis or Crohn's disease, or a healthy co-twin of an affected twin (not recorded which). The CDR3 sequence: CASSTQTGGAETQYF.